Below are 28 T cell receptor beta chains sequenced from a single sample in a study of CD8+ T cells in alopecia areata (dated by TCRdb to the late 2010s). Library preparation employed the immunoSEQ multiplex PCR assay. To provide template for TCR sequencing, every sample had RNA extracted and reverse transcribed into cDNA. TCRdb carries this immuneACCESS record with in-frame sequences only. Its versions omit some clonotypes, under half of them owing to an unresolved V gene in the studies checked, with the rest unexplained. The table for this sample lists around 100,000 clones, none of them counted only once. The ten largest clones take up about 20% of the sample. Sequencing used lesional skin. The receptor set was obtained from a C3H/HeJ mouse with alopecia areata. With respect to MHC, this strain carries the haplotype H2-k.

This clone has only a few counts. TCRdb lists a protein that is different at residue 12 from the translated DNA; the protein given here uses the DNA translation. Genes and germline are mouse. The read terminates 3 residues ahead of where the CDR3 ends, so the germline J gene completes it. This chain uses TRBV1 with TRBJ1-6; D is possibly TRBD1 (5 bases). TRBJ1-6 is noted as an ORF with a role that remains uncertain. The germline V gene has CDR1 NSQYPW and CDR2 LRSPGD (reference sequence). The germline V and J ends were trimmed by 6 bases and 0 bases, with 9 bases remaining between them. The CDR3 spans 15 residues. The CDR3 loop is CTCRPDNSYNSPLYF. Incomplete CDR3 DNA: TGCACCTGCAGACCGGACAATTCCTATAATTCGCCC.

Note on this clone: Mouse names are used for the genes. The CDR3 goes on 4 residues after the read ends, and that part is filled in from the germline J gene. The sample contains more than one DNA sequence encoding this CDR3. The rearrangement links TRBV13-3 to TRBJ2-7; no definite D call. This CDR3 is built from 15 residues. Trimming left V 0 bases short and J 0 bases short, with 10 bases between. The germline V gene encodes CDR1 NNHDY and CDR2 SYVADS. The CDR3: CASSDARDNSYEQYF. The CDR3 DNA, read in part, is TGTGCCAGCAGTGATGCAAGAGACAACTCCTAT.

About this clone: Gene names are mouse gene names. From the germline J gene comes the end of the CDR3, since the read stops 4 residues before it. The chain recombines TRBV14 with TRBJ2-1; 11 bases are shared with TRBD1. The CDR3 contains 15 residues. V was clipped by 4 bases and J by 4 bases; unmatched bases: 4. CDR1 is SGHDT and CDR2 is FRDEAV in the germline V gene. This CDR3 is CASSPGQGEYAEQFF. The part of the CDR3 DNA that was read is TGTGCCAGCAGTCCGGGACAGGGGGAGTATGCT.

In the case of this clone: Any gene name here is a mouse gene name. The read ends 4 residues shy of where the CDR3 ends; the end is completed using the germline J gene. The chain links TRBV13-3 to TRBJ2-7; 10 bases align to TRBD2. CDR1 and CDR2 (germline): NNHDY, SYVADS. The CDR3 sequence is 15 residues long. V lost 4 bases to trimming and J lost 0 bases; unmatched junction nucleotides: 4. Incomplete CDR3 DNA: TGTGCCAGCAGTCGCGGACTGGGGGCCTCCTAT. Translation: CASSRGLGASY. The whole CDR3 region reads CASSRGLGASYEQYF.

This clone has just a few counts. Genes and germline come from the mouse. The CDR3 is CASSSRHSNERLFF. The DNA read from the CDR3 is TGTGCTAGCAGTAGTAGACATTCCAACGAA. V usage is TRBV17 and J usage is TRBJ1-4, with no clear D. The read terminates 4 residues ahead of where the CDR3 ends, so the germline J gene completes it. Between the trimmed V and J ends, which lost 3 bases and 1 base, there was a span of 6 bases. The CDR3 has 14 residues. CDR1 MNHDT and CDR2 YYDKIL come from the germline V gene.

The sample holds a few counts of this clone. Gene labels here are mouse ones. The CDR3 extends 4 residues past the end of the read, so its final part is completed from the germline J gene. This sequence joins TRBV5 and TRBJ2-5; 13 bases are a match to TRBD2. Trimming took 4 bases from V and 2 from J; bases not matched to a gene: 3. The CDR3 is made up of 16 amino acids. Looked up from germline, CDR1 is LGHNA and CDR2 is YNLKQL (reference sequence). CDR3 amino acids: CASSPRDWGGQDTQYF. The DNA read from the CDR3 is TGTGCCAGCAGCCCCCGGGACTGGGGGGGCCAAGAC.

This clone was picked up a small number of times. All gene names here are mouse names. The read terminates 4 residues ahead of where the CDR3 ends, so the germline J gene completes it. The rearrangement links TRBV13-3 to TRBJ2-4; 11 bases are shared with TRBD2. The CDR3 runs 14 residues. Germline V gene data show CDR1 as NNHDY and CDR2 as SYVADS. CDR3 bases read: TGTGCCAGCCGGACTGGGGGGAAAGAAAAC. Translating gives CASRTGGKEN. The entire CDR3 protein is CASRTGGKENTLYF.

In its sample, this clone was seen a few times. Gene names follow the mouse nomenclature. The read finishes 4 residues shy of the CDR3 end, and the germline J gene is used to complete it. The rearrangement links TRBV1 to TRBJ2-1, with TRBD2 matching over 8 bases. This CDR3 is built from 16 residues. Germline V gene lookup returns CDR1 NSQYPW and CDR2 LRSPGD (reference sequence). V shed 1 base, J shed 5 bases, and the junction held 7 bases outside the gene matches. The DNA read from the CDR3 is TGCACCTGCAGTGCAGGAGGCTGGGGGGTTAATGCT. Amino acids: CTCSAGGWGVNA. The full CDR3 is CTCSAGGWGVNAEQFF.

This clone was found many times. Gene names follow the mouse nomenclature. Read data end 4 residues before the CDR3 end; the end is taken from the germline J gene. V is TRBV13-3 and J is TRBJ2-1; tentatively, D is TRBD1 (6 bases). The V end was cut by 6 bases, the J end by 3 bases, with 13 bases between. This CDR3 is 14 amino acids long. CDR1 is NNHDY, CDR2 SYVADS, per germline. The sequenced part of the CDR3 DNA is TGTGCCAGCAACCCGGGACAAATCTATGCT. Its protein is CASNPGQIYA. The full CDR3 is CASNPGQIYAEQFF.

This clone was detected only a few times. Gene names and germline refer to mouse. The read stops 4 residues short of the end of the CDR3; the missing end is completed from the germline J gene. V usage is TRBV19 and J usage is TRBJ2-1; TRBD2 matches at 8 bases. With 4 bases clipped from V and 3 bases from J, the junction kept 6 bases outside the gene matches. The CDR3 is made up of 15 amino acids. CDR1 and CDR2 from the germline V gene are FNHDT and SITEND (reference sequence). The CDR3 sequence is CASSAWGEGYAEQFF. The covered CDR3 bases are TGTGCCAGCAGTGCCTGGGGGGAGGGCTATGCT. Supplemented by reference TRBV19 and TRBJ2-1, the full variable domain reads GGIITQTPKFLIGQEGQKLTLKCQQNFNHDTMYWYRQDSGKGLRLIYYSITENDLQKGDLSEGYDASREKKSSFSLTVTSAQKNEMAVFLCASSAWGEGYAEQFFGPGTRLTVL.

This clone has more than one count but fewer than ten. Gene names are mouse gene names. The CDR3 end is not reached by the read, which stops 4 residues before it; the germline J gene fills it in. The chain joins TRBV13-3 to TRBJ1-1; TRBD1 matches 10 bases. This CDR3 comprises 14 residues. The germline CDR1 and CDR2 sequences are NNHDY and SYVADS. Trimming at V came to 3 bases and at J to 4 bases, leaving 3 bases not matched to a gene. The CDR3 reads CASSGDRGPTEVFF. CDR3 bases read: TGTGCCAGCAGTGGGGACAGGGGACCCACA.

This clone was found a few times. Gene and germline names: mouse. Coverage ceases 4 residues before the CDR3 finishes, and the germline J gene fills in the end. The chain is built from TRBV13-3 and TRBJ1-1; TRBD1 matches at 8 bases. CDR1 NNHDY and CDR2 SYVADS come from the germline V gene. This CDR3 has 13 amino acids. The sequenced part of the CDR3 DNA is TGTGCCAGCACCGGGACAGGAGGGTCA. Its protein product is CASTGTGGS. The CDR3 reads in full as CASTGTGGSEVFF.

This clone was seen a handful of times. These gene names are mouse names. The DNA ends 4 residues before the CDR3 does, and the rest of the CDR3 is filled in from the germline J gene. The J gene is TRBJ2-3, the V gene TRBV13-3, with D tentatively TRBD1 (5 bases). The CDR3 covers 14 residues. Germline values: CDR1 NNHDY, CDR2 SYVADS. Trimming shortened V by 4 bases and J by 0 bases, and 9 bases separated the two germline ends. The CDR3 sequence is CASSTRDSAETLYF. The CDR3 bases that were read are TGTGCCAGCAGTACCAGGGATAGTGCAGAA.

In its sample, this clone was seen a few times. The gene symbols are mouse symbols. The read falls 4 residues short of the CDR3 end, and the missing part is taken from the germline J gene. The chain couples TRBV13-3 to TRBJ2-4; TRBD2 aligns across 10 bases. The V and J ends lost 8 bases and 2 bases, in that order; junction bases with no gene match: 2. This CDR3 is 13 amino acids long. Germline V gene lookup returns CDR1 NNHDY and CDR2 SYVADS. The covered CDR3 bases are TGTGCCAGTGGACTGGGGGTTCAAAAC. Translation gives CASGLGVQN. The whole CDR3 reads CASGLGVQNTLYF.

Concerning this clone itself: Mouse names are used for the genes. The read terminates 4 residues ahead of where the CDR3 ends, so the germline J gene completes it. The chain links TRBV13-3 to TRBJ2-1; 7 nucleotides match TRBD2. Germline loops: CDR1 NNHDY, CDR2 SYVADS. This CDR3 contains 15 residues. V was pared by 3 bases and J by 0 bases, with 3 bases of the junction left unmatched. The CDR3 loop reads CASSGGGGNYAEQFF. The sequenced CDR3 bases are TGTGCCAGCAGTGGCGGGGGGGGTAACTATGCT.

In the case of this clone: The gene names given are mouse names. The sequenced fragment ends 4 residues before the CDR3 boundary, so the rest is inferred from the germline J gene. V is TRBV13-2 and J is TRBJ2-1; D is possibly TRBD2 (6 bases). This CDR3 has 15 residues. The V end was cut by 0 bases, the J end by 5 bases, with 12 bases between. CDR1 and CDR2 from the germline V gene are NNHNN and SYGAGS (reference sequence). The covered CDR3 bases are TGTGCCAGCGGTGATGAGGGCTGGGGAGATGCT. This translates into CASGDEGWGDA. The full CDR3 reads CASGDEGWGDAEQFF.

This clone has at least ten counts. Each gene name is a mouse one. The CDR3 goes on 4 residues after the read ends, and that part is filled in from the germline J gene. V usage is TRBV13-2 and J usage is TRBJ2-7, with 9 bases matching TRBD2. J gave up 3 bases and V 3 bases, and 1 base lay outside the gene matches. Germline V gene sequence: CDR1 NNHNN, CDR2 SYGAGS (reference sequence). This CDR3 contains 13 residues. The sequenced part of the CDR3 DNA is TGTGCCAGCGGTGGGGACTGGGACTAT. This translates into CASGGDWDY. The whole CDR3 sequence is CASGGDWDYEQYF.

This clone showed up just a few times. Gene and germline names: mouse. Read coverage stops 4 residues before the CDR3 terminus; the germline J gene supplies the remainder. This chain joins TRBV5 and TRBJ2-5; weak D call: TRBD2 (6 bases). The germline gives CDR1 LGHNA, CDR2 YNLKQL (reference sequence). The CDR3 sequence is 13 residues long. CDR3 amino acids: CASSPRLEDTQYF. The CDR3 bases that were read are TGTGCCAGCAGCCCCCGACTGGAAGAC.

On this clone itself: Genes and germline are mouse. The read halts 4 residues ahead of the CDR3 end, with the missing end drawn from the germline J gene. This chain connects TRBV13-3 to TRBJ2-4, with 9 bases aligning to TRBD2. With V trimmed by 5 bases and J by 0 bases, 7 bases remained unmatched. The germline V gene has CDR1 NNHDY and CDR2 SYVADS. The CDR3 spans 16 residues. The DNA read from the CDR3 is TGTGCCAGCAGCCCCGTCTGGGGGGGTAGTCAAAAC. Translating gives CASSPVWGGSQN. The full CDR3 protein reads CASSPVWGGSQNTLYF. Looking up the rest from reference TRBV13-3 and TRBJ2-4 gives the full variable domain: EAAVTQSPRSKVAVTGGKVTLSCHQTNNHDYMYWYRQDTGHGLRLIHYSYVADSTEKGDIPDGYKASRPSQENFSLILELASLSQTAVYFCASSPVWGGSQNTLYFGAGTRLSVL.

This clone was recorded a few times. Gene names and germline match the mouse. The CDR3 end falls 4 residues outside the read, so it is completed with the germline J gene. This chain links TRBV29 with TRBJ2-5; D gene uncertain. Germline V gene sequence: CDR1 MSHET, CDR2 SYDVDS. This CDR3 is 15 amino acids long. V gave up 0 bases and J gave up 0 bases, with 7 bases separating them. The covered CDR3 bases are TGTGCTAGCAGTTTATCTCATTATAACCAAGAC. This encodes CASSLSHYNQD. The CDR3 reads in full as CASSLSHYNQDTQYF.

Details on this clone: Gene names and germline refer to mouse. The sequence runs out 4 residues before the end of the CDR3; the remainder is reconstructed from the germline J gene. The gene calls are TRBV13-3 and TRBJ2-7; TRBD2 might be the D (6 bases). The length of the CDR3 is 14 residues. Germline V gives CDR1 NNHDY, CDR2 SYVADS. V lost 3 bases, J lost 0 bases, and 10 bases lay in between. The CDR3 DNA, read in part, is TGTGCCAGCAGTGGAGGACTGCCCTCCTAT. It specifies CASSGGLPSY. The complete CDR3 sequence is CASSGGLPSYEQYF.

Regarding this clone: Mouse names are used for the genes. The observed sequence ends 4 residues before the CDR3 terminus, with the missing tail filled in from the germline J gene. J is TRBJ1-4 and V is TRBV13-3; TRBD1 matches at 8 bases. The CDR3 sequence is 16 residues long. CDR1 and CDR2 from the germline V gene are NNHDY and SYVADS. V lost 0 bases, J lost 4 bases, and 5 bases stayed unmatched. The covered CDR3 bases are TGTGCCAGCAGTGATGGCAGGGGGCCTAGCAACGAA. Protein sequence: CASSDGRGPSNE. The full CDR3 reads CASSDGRGPSNERLFF.

This clone was counted a few times. Gene labels here are mouse ones. The CDR3 end falls 4 residues outside the read, so it is completed with the germline J gene. The genes are TRBV1 and TRBJ2-1; D is possibly TRBD2 (6 bases). Germline lookup yields CDR1 NSQYPW and CDR2 LRSPGD (reference sequence). This CDR3 is 13 amino acids long. The covered CDR3 bases are TGCACCTGCAGTGCCGAGACTGGCCCT. Its protein product is CTCSAETGP. The entire CDR3 protein reads CTCSAETGPEQFF. The entire variable domain, with the rest obtained from reference TRBV1 and TRBJ2-1, is as follows: VTLLEQNPRWRLVPRGQAVNLRCILKNSQYPWMSWYQQDLQKQLQWLFTLRSPGDKEVKSLPGADYLATRVTDTELRLQVANMSQGRTLYCTCSAETGPEQFFGPGTRLTVL.

This clone was seen a handful of times. Gene names are the mouse ones. The read stops 4 residues short of the end of the CDR3; the missing end is completed from the germline J gene. The chain joins TRBV1 to TRBJ1-4; D may be TRBD1 (5 bases). From germline, CDR1 is NSQYPW and CDR2 LRSPGD (reference sequence). The CDR3 is 14 amino acids. Trimming stripped 6 bases from V and 0 bases from J, with 8 bases between. CDR3 amino acids: CTCRDKISNERLFF. The sequenced CDR3 bases are TGCACCTGCAGGGACAAAATTTCCAACGAA. Looking up the rest from reference TRBV1 and TRBJ1-4 gives the full variable domain: VTLLEQNPRWRLVPRGQAVNLRCILKNSQYPWMSWYQQDLQKQLQWLFTLRSPGDKEVKSLPGADYLATRVTDTELRLQVANMSQGRTLYCTCRDKISNERLFFGHGTKLSVL.

A few counts support this clone. Genes and germline are mouse. The read falls 4 residues short of the CDR3 end, and the missing part is taken from the germline J gene. The V and J genes are TRBV17 and TRBJ2-2; 8 bases line up with TRBD1. The V and J ends lost 5 bases and 0 bases, in that order; junction bases with no gene match: 2. The CDR3 is made up of 15 amino acids. From germline, CDR1 is MNHDT and CDR2 YYDKIL. The CDR3 DNA, read in part, is TGTGCTAGCAGTGAGGACAGGGCAAACACCGGG. This sequence encodes CASSEDRANTG. From start to end, the CDR3 is CASSEDRANTGQLYF.

Ten or more counts support this clone. TCRdb lists a protein that is different at residue 12 from the translated DNA; the protein given here uses the DNA translation. The genes are named according to mouse. The read ends 3 residues shy of where the CDR3 ends; the end is completed using the germline J gene. V is TRBV13-3 and J is TRBJ1-3; 10 positions agree with TRBD1. Trimming at V came to 5 bases and at J to 3 bases, leaving 5 bases not matched to a gene. The CDR3 is 15 amino acids. The germline V gene encodes CDR1 NNHDY and CDR2 SYVADS. The CDR3 protein is CASRGRDRGGNTLYF. Incomplete CDR3 DNA: TGTGCCAGCAGAGGCCGGGACAGGGGTGGAAATACG.

This clone turned up a few times. The DNA translation disagrees with the TCRdb protein at residue 10, so the protein in this description comes from the DNA. Any gene name here is a mouse gene name. This CDR3 reads CTCSGQGNSPLYF. The CDR3 DNA, read in part, is TGCACCTGCAGCGGACAGGGGAATTCGCCC. The J gene is TRBJ1-6, the V gene TRBV1; 9 bases map to TRBD1. The CDR3 is cut off 3 residues early in the read; its end comes from the germline J gene. TRBJ1-6 qualifies as an ORF whose function is uncertain. The J segment lost 7 bases and the V segment lost 6 bases, leaving 1 base of the junction unmatched. The CDR3 consists of 13 residues. Looked up from germline, CDR1 is NSQYPW and CDR2 is LRSPGD (reference sequence).

About this clone: Germline and genes here are mouse. The CDR3 loop reads CASSQDPWGVYAEQFF. The sequenced part of the CDR3 DNA is TGTGCCAGCAGCCAAGATCCCTGGGGGGTCTATGCT. The chain combines TRBV5 with TRBJ2-1; TRBD2 agrees at 8 bases. With the read ending 4 residues before the CDR3 end, the germline J gene is used to fill in that end. Trimming took 0 bases from V and 3 from J; bases not matched to a gene: 4. This CDR3 is built from 16 residues. Germline loops: CDR1 LGHNA, CDR2 YNLKQL (reference sequence).